One sample yielded the 5 T cell receptor beta chains listed below, sequenced in a study of cytomegalovirus exposure and HLA in healthy donors. The PCR employed 60 Vbeta primers together with 13 Jbeta primers. Sequenced by immunoSEQ multiplex PCR; TCRdb stores in-frame clones only, minus some. The table shows about 180,000 clones, with 82% occurring only once. The sample taken for sequencing was PBMCs. These receptors were obtained from a man in his forties in good health and CMV-seronegative.

The chain is built from TRBV11-1 and TRBJ1-2; TRBD1 matches at 9 bases. Losses at the gene ends were 4 bases for V and 3 bases for J; bases not matched to a gene: 6. This CDR3 region has 15 residues. The germline V gene encodes CDR1 SGHAT and CDR2 FQDESV (reference sequence). In nucleotides, the CDR3 is TGTGCCAGCAGCTCTAAGGACAGGGGCGACTATGGCTACACCTTC. Translation gives CASSSKDRGDYGYTF.

Note on this clone: The conserved phenylalanine or tryptophan is not found at the CDR3 terminus, so this likely reflects a read error. The CDR3 spells CASSFQTGAKNIQYL. CDR3 in DNA: TGTGCCAGCAGTTTTCAAACTGGAGCCAAAAACATTCAGTACCTC. V usage is TRBV28 and J usage is TRBJ2-4; no clear D gene. CDR1 is MDHEN and CDR2 is SYDVKM in the germline V gene. V was clipped by 3 bases and J by 0 bases, with 9 bases between them. CDR3 size: 15 residues.

This chain uses TRBV7-3 with TRBJ2-7; TRBD1 matches 8 bases. This CDR3 is built from 15 residues. The germline CDR1 and CDR2 sequences are SGHTA and FQGTGA. With V trimmed by 2 bases and J by 3 bases, 6 bases remained unmatched. CDR3 sequence (DNA): TGTGCCAGCAGCTTATTGGTCGGACAGGGCTACGAGCAGTACTTC. It yields the protein CASSLLVGQGYEQYF.

J is TRBJ2-3 and V is TRBV11-3, with D maybe TRBD2 (7 bases). The germline V gene encodes CDR1 SGHNT and CDR2 YENEEA. The V gene lost 4 bases and the J gene lost 2 bases, with 13 bases spanning the gap. There are 15 residues in the CDR3. The CDR3 loop is CASSSRGGITDTQYF. DNA for the CDR3: TGTGCCAGCAGCTCTAGGGGGGGTATCACAGATACGCAGTATTTT.

The V call is TRBV19, the J call TRBJ1-5, with D unclear. CDR1 and CDR2 (germline): LNHDA, SQIVND (reference sequence). CDR3 size: 17 residues. Between the trimmed V and J ends, which lost 3 bases and 0 bases, there was a span of 15 bases. The CDR3 coding sequence is TGTGCCAGTAGTATTGACGGGAGGAGGTATAGCAATCAGCCCCAGCATTTT. This translates into CASSIDGRRYSNQPQHF.